These 14 T cell receptor beta chains were all obtained from the same sample, sequenced in a study of cytomegalovirus exposure and HLA in healthy donors. 60 Vbeta and 13 Jbeta primers were used in PCR. Data came from immunoSEQ multiplex PCR; TCRdb stores just in-frame clones and leaves some out. The sample carries 200,000 to 250,000 clones, approximately 80% recorded once. Specimen: PBMCs. Receptors originate from a girl aged 2 to 10 in good health and CMV-seronegative.

The chain links TRBV6-1 to TRBJ1-3; 7 bases align to TRBD1. CDR1 is MNHNS, CDR2 SASEGT, per germline. The CDR3 spans 15 residues. V dropped 4 bases and J dropped 2; count of bases not matched to a gene: 5. CDR3 bases: TGTGCCAGCAGTGCCTACAGGGGCGCTGGAAACACCATATATTTT. It codes for CASSAYRGAGNTIYF.

The V gene is TRBV19, the J gene TRBJ2-7; the match to TRBD2 covers 9 bases. CDR1 LNHDA and CDR2 SQIVND come from the germline V gene (reference sequence). J lost 3 bases, V lost 6 bases, and 12 bases had no gene match. The CDR3 sequence is 16 residues long. This CDR3 reads CASSGFPGLAFYEQYF. CDR3 DNA: TGTGCCAGTAGCGGGTTTCCGGGACTAGCTTTCTACGAGCAGTACTTC.

The chain combines TRBV6-4 with TRBJ2-6; possibly TRBD1 for D (6 bases). Trimming cost V 6 bases and J 0 bases, with 9 bases left between them. The CDR3 runs to 15 residues. Germline V gene lookup returns CDR1 MRHNA and CDR2 SNTAGT. The CDR3 region has the DNA TGTGCCAGCAGCCGGGACAACTCTGGGGCCAACGTCCTGACTTTC. This codes for CASSRDNSGANVLTF.

The chain has TRBV5-1 and TRBJ2-3; 12 positions agree with TRBD2. CDR3 length equals 16 residues. Germline CDR1 reads SGHRS; CDR2 reads YFSETQ. After removal of 0 bases from V and 6 bases from J, the junction contained 5 bases not matched to a gene. The CDR3 region is CASSLAPSGGADTQYF. CDR3 DNA sequence: TGCGCCAGCAGCTTGGCCCCTAGCGGGGGGGCGGATACGCAGTATTTT.

This clone has more than one count but fewer than ten. The chain links TRBV6-5 to TRBJ1-4; TRBD1 agrees at 7 bases. V gave up 4 bases and J gave up 7 bases; unmatched junction bases: 6. The length of the CDR3 is 14 residues. CDR1 and CDR2 (germline): MNHEY, SVGAGI. CDR3 protein: CASSLYRGGEKLFF. The CDR3 bases are TGTGCCAGCAGTTTGTACAGGGGAGGTGAAAAACTGTTTTTT.

V and J are TRBV5-1 and TRBJ2-3; 10 nucleotides align to TRBD2. This CDR3 region has 15 residues. Unmatched junction bases numbered 0, after V lost 1 base and J lost 1 base. Germline lookup yields CDR1 SGHRS and CDR2 YFSETQ. CDR3 nucleotide sequence: TGCGCCAGCAGCTTGACTAGCGGGGGCACAGATACGCAGTATTTT. As protein: CASSLTSGGTDTQYF.

The rearrangement joins TRBV13 to TRBJ2-7; D unclear. The germline V and J ends were trimmed by 5 bases and 4 bases, with 3 bases remaining between them. The CDR3 sequence is 10 residues long. The germline CDR1 and CDR2 sequences are PRHDT and FYEKMQ (reference sequence). In DNA, the CDR3 is TGTGCCAGCAGCCGTTACGAGCAGTACTTC. Its protein is CASSRYEQYF.

The CDR3 DNA sequence: TGTGCCAGCAGCCCGGGACAGGGCGATCAGCCCCAGCATTTT. Translation gives CASSPGQGDQPQHF. The J gene is TRBJ1-5, the V gene TRBV4-2; 9 positions match TRBD1. Germline loops: CDR1 LGHNA, CDR2 YNFKEQ. V shed 4 bases, J shed 5 bases, and the junction held 3 bases outside the gene matches. The CDR3 runs to 14 residues.

The chain recombines TRBV4-2 with TRBJ2-7, with unresolved D. Germline assignment: CDR1 LGHNA and CDR2 YNFKEQ. Trimming removed 0 bases from V and 2 bases from J, with 5 bases in between. The CDR3 sequence is 13 residues long. In DNA form, the CDR3 reads TGTGCCAGCAGCCAAGAACAGCCCTACGAGCAGTACTTC. It translates to CASSQEQPYEQYF.

This chain joins TRBV5-5 and TRBJ1-2; D remains unclear. The CDR3 loop spans 14 amino acids. Per germline, CDR1 SGHKS and CDR2 YYEKEE (reference sequence). The ends were cut back, 4 bases at V and 4 bases at J, with 14 bases in the middle. CDR3 coding DNA: TGTGCCAGCAGCCTAGATGGCAGATTCTATGGCTACACCTTC. This encodes CASSLDGRFYGYTF.

The chain links TRBV12-5 to TRBJ1-2, with 11 nucleotides matching TRBD1. The CDR3 contains 16 residues. CDR1 is LGHNT, CDR2 FRNRAP, per germline. V gave up 9 bases and J gave up 10 bases; unmatched junction bases: 19. CDR3 amino acids: CASGRQWTGGALDYTF. CDR3 DNA: TGTGCTAGCGGTCGGCAATGGACAGGGGGCGCCTTGGACTACACCTTC.

Details on this clone: This same CDR3 is encoded by further DNA sequences in the sample. The chain couples TRBV2 to TRBJ1-2; D not certain. The germline gives CDR1 SNHLY, CDR2 FYNNEI. The CDR3 spans 12 residues. Trimming stripped 1 base from V and 4 bases from J, with 4 bases between. The CDR3, as DNA: TGTGCCAGCAGTGAAGACACCTATGGCTACACCTTC. It encodes CASSEDTYGYTF.

The CDR3 is CASSIPGTGGIQFF. CDR3 nucleotides: TGTGCCAGCAGCATACCTGGGACAGGGGGGATCCAGTTCTTC. The rearrangement joins TRBV7-2 to TRBJ2-1, with 11 bases matching TRBD1. Trimming took 5 bases from V and 13 from J; bases not matched to a gene: 10. This CDR3 region has 14 residues. Germline values: CDR1 SGHTA, CDR2 FQGNSA.

This rearrangement joins TRBV6-1 to TRBJ2-7; 8 nucleotides line up with TRBD2. Unmatched junction bases numbered 5, after V lost 0 bases and J lost 1 base. The CDR3 length is 16 residues. Germline lookup yields CDR1 MNHNS and CDR2 SASEGT. As DNA, the CDR3 is TGTGCCAGCAGTGAAGCGAATAGCGGGGCTTCCTACGAGCAGTACTTC. Its protein product is CASSEANSGASYEQYF.